The following is a T cell receptor beta chain sequence with its context. This sample was taken from a study of blood T cell repertoires in COVID-19. V dropped 3 bases and J dropped 3; count of bases not matched to a gene: 8. There are 16 residues in the CDR3. CDR1 LGHDT and CDR2 YNNKEL come from the germline V gene (reference sequence). Sequencing was performed with immunoSEQ multiplex PCR; in TCRdb, only in-frame clones are kept and a portion is missing. This sample has roughly 75,000 clones, with 65% to 85% found just once. Sequencing was done on a sample of peripheral blood. V is TRBV3-1 (or the pseudogene TRBV3-2) and J is TRBJ1-5; 7 bases align to TRBD1. This clonotype was sampled from a man aged 45 to 65 with COVID-19, enrolled during active disease. Written as DNA, the CDR3 is TGTGCCAGCAGCCATACCTTGGACAGGAACAATCAGCCCCAGCATTTT. It encodes CASSHTLDRNNQPQHF.